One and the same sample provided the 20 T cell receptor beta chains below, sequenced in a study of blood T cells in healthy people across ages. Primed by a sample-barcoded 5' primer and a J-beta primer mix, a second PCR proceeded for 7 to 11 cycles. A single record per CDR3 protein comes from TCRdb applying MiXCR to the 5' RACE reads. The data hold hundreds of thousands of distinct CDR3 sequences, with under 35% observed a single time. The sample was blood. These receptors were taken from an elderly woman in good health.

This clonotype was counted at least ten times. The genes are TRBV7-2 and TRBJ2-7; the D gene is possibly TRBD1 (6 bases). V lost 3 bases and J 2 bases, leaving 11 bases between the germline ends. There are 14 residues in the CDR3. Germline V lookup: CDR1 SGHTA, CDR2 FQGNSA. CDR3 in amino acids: CASSFKGGPYEQYF. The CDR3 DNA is TGTGCCAGCAGCTTTAAAGGGGGTCCCTACGAGCAGTACTTC.

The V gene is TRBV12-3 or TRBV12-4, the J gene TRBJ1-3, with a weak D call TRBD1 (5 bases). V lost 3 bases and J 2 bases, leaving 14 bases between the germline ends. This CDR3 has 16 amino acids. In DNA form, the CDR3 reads TGTGCCAGCAGTTTTAGGTCCATACAGGCTGGAAACACCATATATTTT. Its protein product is CASSFRSIQAGNTIYF.

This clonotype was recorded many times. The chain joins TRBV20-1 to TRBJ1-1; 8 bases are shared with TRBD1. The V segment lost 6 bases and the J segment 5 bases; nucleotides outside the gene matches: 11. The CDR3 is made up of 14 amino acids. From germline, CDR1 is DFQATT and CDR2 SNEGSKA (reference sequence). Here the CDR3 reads CSAARTGRGTEAFF. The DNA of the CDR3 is TGCAGTGCCGCCCGGACAGGGAGGGGGACTGAAGCTTTCTTT.

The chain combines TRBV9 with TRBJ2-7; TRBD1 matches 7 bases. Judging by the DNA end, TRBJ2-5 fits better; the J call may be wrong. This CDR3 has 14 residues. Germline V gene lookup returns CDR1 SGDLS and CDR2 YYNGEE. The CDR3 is CASSVNSGGKTQYF. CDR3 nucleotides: TGTGCCAGCAGCGTAAATTCAGGGGGAAAGACCCAGTACTTC.

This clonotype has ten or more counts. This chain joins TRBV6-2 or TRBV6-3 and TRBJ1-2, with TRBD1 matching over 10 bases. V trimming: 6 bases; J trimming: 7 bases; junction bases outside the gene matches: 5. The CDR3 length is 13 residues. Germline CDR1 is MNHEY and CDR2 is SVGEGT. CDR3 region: CASSLGQGIGYTF. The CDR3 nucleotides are TGTGCCAGCAGCTTGGGACAGGGGATTGGCTACACCTTC.

CDR3 in amino acids: CASSYRDRGHAGELFF. The CDR3 DNA follows: TGTGCCAGCAGTTACAGGGACAGGGGGCATGCCGGGGAGCTGTTTTTT. The chain employs TRBV6-6 and TRBJ2-2, with 12 bases identical to TRBD1. CDR1 and CDR2 from the germline V gene are MNHNY and SVGAGI (reference sequence). V lost 2 bases, J lost 6 bases, and 4 bases stayed unmatched. This CDR3 is 16 amino acids long.

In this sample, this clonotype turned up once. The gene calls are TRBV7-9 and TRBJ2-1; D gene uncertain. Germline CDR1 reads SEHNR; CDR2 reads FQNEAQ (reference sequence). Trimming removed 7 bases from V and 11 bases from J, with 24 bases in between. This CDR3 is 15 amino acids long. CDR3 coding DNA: TGTGCCAGCAACTTGGACCTTAGTCTGGGGAATAAGCAGTTCTTC. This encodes CASNLDLSLGNKQFF. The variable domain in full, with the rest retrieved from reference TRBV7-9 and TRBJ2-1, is DTGVSQNPRHKITKRGQNVTFRCDPISEHNRLYWYRQTLGQGPEFLTYFQNEAQLEKSRLLSDRFSAERPKGSFSTLEIQRTEQGDSAMYLCASNLDLSLGNKQFFGPGTRLTVL.

CDR3 bases: TGCAGCGTTGCGGCGGGAGGCTTGGGTGAGCAGTTCTTC. It translates to CSVAAGGLGEQFF. V and J are TRBV29-1 and TRBJ2-1; the match to TRBD2 covers 8 bases. Germline trimming cut 4 bases from V and 9 bases from J; bases unmatched to any gene: 8. Germline CDR1 reads SQVTM; CDR2 reads ANQGSEA. This CDR3 spans 13 amino acids.

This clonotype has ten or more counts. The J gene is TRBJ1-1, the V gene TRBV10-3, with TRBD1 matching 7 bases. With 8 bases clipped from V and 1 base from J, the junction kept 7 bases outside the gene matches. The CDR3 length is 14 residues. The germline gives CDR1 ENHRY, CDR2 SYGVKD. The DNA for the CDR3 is TGTGCCATCGCCAAAGGGACAGCGAACACTGAAGCTTTCTTT. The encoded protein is CAIAKGTANTEAFF.

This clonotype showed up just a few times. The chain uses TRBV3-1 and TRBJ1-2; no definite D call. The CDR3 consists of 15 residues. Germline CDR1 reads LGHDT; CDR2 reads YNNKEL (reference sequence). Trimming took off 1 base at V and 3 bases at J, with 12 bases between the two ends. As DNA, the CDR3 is TGTGCCAGCAGCCAAGCGCAGGTACCTCACTATGGCTACACCTTC. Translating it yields CASSQAQVPHYGYTF.

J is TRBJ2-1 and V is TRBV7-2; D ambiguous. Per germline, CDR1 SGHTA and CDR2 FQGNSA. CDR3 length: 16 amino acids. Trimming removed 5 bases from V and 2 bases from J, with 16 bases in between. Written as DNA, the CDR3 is TGTGCCAGCAGCAGAGTGCTTGCGATCCCCTACAATGAGCAGTTCTTC. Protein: CASSRVLAIPYNEQFF.

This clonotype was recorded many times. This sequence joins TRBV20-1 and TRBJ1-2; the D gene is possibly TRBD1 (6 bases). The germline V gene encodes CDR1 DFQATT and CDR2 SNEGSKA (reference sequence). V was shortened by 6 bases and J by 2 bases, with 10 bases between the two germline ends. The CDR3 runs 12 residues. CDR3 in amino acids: CSAYRANYGYTF. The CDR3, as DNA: TGCAGTGCCTACAGGGCCAACTATGGCTACACCTTC.

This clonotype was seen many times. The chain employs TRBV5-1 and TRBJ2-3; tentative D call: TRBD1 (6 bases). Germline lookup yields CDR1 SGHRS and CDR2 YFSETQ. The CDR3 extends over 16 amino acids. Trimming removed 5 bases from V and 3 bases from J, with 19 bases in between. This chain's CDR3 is CASRKDSSSGTDTQYF. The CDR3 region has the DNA TGCGCCAGCAGGAAGGACAGCTCGAGCGGTACAGATACGCAGTATTTT.

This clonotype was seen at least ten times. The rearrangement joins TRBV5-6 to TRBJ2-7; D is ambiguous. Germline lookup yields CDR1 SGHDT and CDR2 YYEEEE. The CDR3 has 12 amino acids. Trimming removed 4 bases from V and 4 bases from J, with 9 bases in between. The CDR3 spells CASSTAKYEQYF. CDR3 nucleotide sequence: TGTGCCAGCAGCACCGCCAAATACGAGCAGTACTTC.

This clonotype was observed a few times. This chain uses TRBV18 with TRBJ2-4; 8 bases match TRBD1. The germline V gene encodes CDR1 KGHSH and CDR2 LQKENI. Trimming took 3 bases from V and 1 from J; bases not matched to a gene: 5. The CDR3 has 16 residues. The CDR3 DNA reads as TGTGCCAGCTCACCGAGGACAGGGATCGCCAAAAACATTCAGTACTTC. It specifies CASSPRTGIAKNIQYF.

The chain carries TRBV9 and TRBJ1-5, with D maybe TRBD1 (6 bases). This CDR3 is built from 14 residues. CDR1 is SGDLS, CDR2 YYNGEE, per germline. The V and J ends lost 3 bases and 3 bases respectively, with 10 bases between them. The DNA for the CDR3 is TGTGCCAGCAGCGAGGGGGGATACAATCAGCCCCAGCATTTT. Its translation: CASSEGGYNQPQHF.

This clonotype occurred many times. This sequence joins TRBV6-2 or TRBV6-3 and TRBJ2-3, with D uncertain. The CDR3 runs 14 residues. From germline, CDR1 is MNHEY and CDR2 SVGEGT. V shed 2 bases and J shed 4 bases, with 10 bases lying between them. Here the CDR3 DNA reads TGTGCCAGCAGTTACAACGGCGAGGCAGATACGCAGTATTTT. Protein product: CASSYNGEADTQYF.

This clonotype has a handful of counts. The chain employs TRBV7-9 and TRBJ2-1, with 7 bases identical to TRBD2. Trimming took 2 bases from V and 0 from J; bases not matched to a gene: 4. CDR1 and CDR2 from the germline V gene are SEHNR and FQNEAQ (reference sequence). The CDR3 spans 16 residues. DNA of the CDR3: TGTGCCAGCAGCTTATGGGGGGGGGTCTCCTACAATGAGCAGTTCTTC. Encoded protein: CASSLWGGVSYNEQFF.

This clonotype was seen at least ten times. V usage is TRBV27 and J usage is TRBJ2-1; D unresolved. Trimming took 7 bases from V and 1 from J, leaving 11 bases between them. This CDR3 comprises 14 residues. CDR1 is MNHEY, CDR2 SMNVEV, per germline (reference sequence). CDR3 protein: CASTLSPSYNEQFF. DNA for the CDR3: TGTGCCAGCACTCTATCCCCTTCCTACAATGAGCAGTTCTTC.

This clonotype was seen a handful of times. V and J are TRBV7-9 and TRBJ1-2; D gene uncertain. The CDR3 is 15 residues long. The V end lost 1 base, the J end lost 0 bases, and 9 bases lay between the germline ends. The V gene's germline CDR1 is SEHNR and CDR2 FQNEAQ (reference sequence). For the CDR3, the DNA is TGTGCCAGCAGCTTAGAAAGTGGACCTAACTATGGCTACACCTTC. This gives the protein CASSLESGPNYGYTF. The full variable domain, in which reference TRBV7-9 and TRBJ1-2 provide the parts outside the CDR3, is DTGVSQNPRHKITKRGQNVTFRCDPISEHNRLYWYRQTLGQGPEFLTYFQNEAQLEKSRLLSDRFSAERPKGSFSTLEIQRTEQGDSAMYLCASSLESGPNYGYTFGSGTRLTVV.